The following is a TCR beta chain sequence with its context. Its target is unknown. These data belong to a study of T cell repertoires in cytomegalovirus infection. The wider study: Alongside well-studied HLA-B-restricted CMV epitopes, recently identified HLA-C-restricted CMV epitopes were also used. Public TCR beta signatures were indicative of both CMV infection and a matching HLA type.

Germline values: CDR1 MNHGY, CDR2 SAAAGT. The CDR3 spans 11 residues. V was cut by 7 bases and J by 4 bases, with 7 bases left in between. Findings and limits, study-wide: Within the response measured ex vivo, HLA-C-restricted CMV-specific TCR beta clonotypes were dominant.

TCRdb reprocessed the reads via MiXCR and lists one record per CDR3 protein. Found here are approximately 390,000 distinct CDR3 sequences, 34% of them singletons; the top ten hold roughly 14%. The source was cultured PBMCs, collected from culture after CMV antigen stimulation. The receptor was isolated from a human donor in good health (CMV status not recorded). Some clones in this sample may be carry-over from other donors' samples. The chain combines TRBV6-8 with TRBJ1-2; no firm D call. The CDR3 here is CASTPGYGYTF. CDR3 nucleotide sequence: TGTGCCAGCACCCCCGGCTATGGCTACACCTTC.